Listed below are T cell receptor beta chains from one sample, sequenced in a study of blood T cell repertoires in COVID-19. Sequencing used immunoSEQ multiplex PCR; TCRdb keeps in-frame clones, though not all of them. Of around 63,000 clones in the sample, 79% were seen once. Sequenced material: peripheral blood. The receptors derive from a human donor in a cohort sampled during active COVID-19. Both conserved end residues are part of each CDR3. The order of the fields is CDR3 protein, J gene, V gene, CDR3 length.

cdr3_aa: CASSSGLAGSRETQYF; j_call: TRBJ2-5; v_call: TRBV7-3; cdr3_length: 16
cdr3_aa: CASISRRRPGTEAFF; j_call: TRBJ1-1; v_call: TRBV19; cdr3_length: 15
cdr3_aa: CASSLSGNSYEQYF; j_call: TRBJ2-7; v_call: TRBV11-2; cdr3_length: 14
cdr3_aa: CASSDWGQGLYEQYF; j_call: TRBJ2-7; v_call: TRBV2; cdr3_length: 15
cdr3_aa: CASSSNQGSNTEAFF; j_call: TRBJ1-1; v_call: TRBV7-6; cdr3_length: 15
cdr3_aa: CASSVVEGANLDTQYF; j_call: TRBJ2-3; v_call: TRBV9; cdr3_length: 16
cdr3_aa: CASSPTGWNTEAFF; j_call: TRBJ1-1; v_call: TRBV6-5; cdr3_length: 14
cdr3_aa: CASSRFKGGLDTQYF; j_call: TRBJ2-3; v_call: TRBV3-1/TRBV3-2; cdr3_length: 15
cdr3_aa: CASSLWGTSGSTTDTQYF; j_call: TRBJ2-3; v_call: TRBV7-9; cdr3_length: 18
cdr3_aa: CASSYQVGAGTGELFF; j_call: TRBJ2-2; v_call: TRBV5-1; cdr3_length: 16
cdr3_aa: CSAAGANVLTF; j_call: TRBJ2-6; v_call: TRBV20-1; cdr3_length: 11
cdr3_aa: CSFRQETQYF; j_call: TRBJ2-5; v_call: TRBV20-1; cdr3_length: 10
cdr3_aa: CASSLGTQETQYF; j_call: TRBJ2-5; v_call: TRBV4-1; cdr3_length: 13
cdr3_aa: CATSREGGRGETQYF; j_call: TRBJ2-5; v_call: TRBV15; cdr3_length: 15
cdr3_aa: CASSPRGQGTDTQYF; j_call: TRBJ2-3; v_call: TRBV5-1; cdr3_length: 15
cdr3_aa: CASSELKEVEDEQFF; j_call: TRBJ2-1; v_call: TRBV6-4; cdr3_length: 15
cdr3_aa: CASRTGQGGEQYF; j_call: TRBJ2-7; v_call: TRBV6-1; cdr3_length: 13
cdr3_aa: CASSLRSSGRETQYF; j_call: TRBJ2-5; v_call: TRBV5-1; cdr3_length: 15
cdr3_aa: CASDNSYEQYF; j_call: TRBJ2-7; v_call: TRBV30; cdr3_length: 11
cdr3_aa: CASSLGGGRGPGANVLTF; j_call: TRBJ2-6; v_call: TRBV11-3; cdr3_length: 18
cdr3_aa: CASSPTPEGNQPQHF; j_call: TRBJ1-5; v_call: TRBV18; cdr3_length: 15
cdr3_aa: CASRRDGQGARELFF; j_call: TRBJ2-2; v_call: TRBV2; cdr3_length: 15
cdr3_aa: CSVHPGLDEQFF; j_call: TRBJ2-1; v_call: TRBV29-1; cdr3_length: 12
cdr3_aa: CASSQERLSSYNEQFF; j_call: TRBJ2-1; v_call: TRBV3-1/TRBV3-2; cdr3_length: 16
cdr3_aa: CASSPGTGLYEQYF; j_call: TRBJ2-7; v_call: TRBV6-5; cdr3_length: 14
cdr3_aa: CASSMARLETHEQFF; j_call: TRBJ2-1; v_call: TRBV19; cdr3_length: 15
cdr3_aa: CASSLEPSWAASSYNEQFF; j_call: TRBJ2-1; v_call: TRBV5-1; cdr3_length: 19
cdr3_aa: CASSLGVGALYNEQFF; j_call: TRBJ2-1; v_call: TRBV7-9; cdr3_length: 16
cdr3_aa: CASSLALEGTQYF; j_call: TRBJ2-3; v_call: TRBV5-4; cdr3_length: 13
cdr3_aa: CASSLDGDRSYNEQFF; j_call: TRBJ2-1; v_call: TRBV11-3; cdr3_length: 16
cdr3_aa: CAKWTSQGIVDEQYF; j_call: TRBJ2-7; v_call: TRBV5-1; cdr3_length: 15
cdr3_aa: CASKSGGSTGELFF; j_call: TRBJ2-2; v_call: TRBV7-3; cdr3_length: 14